A selection of T cell receptor beta chains follows, all from one sample in a study of blood T cell repertoires in COVID-19. Measured with immunoSEQ multiplex PCR; TCRdb has only the in-frame clones, and not every one. The table lists more than 200,000 clones, around 83% of them singletons. The sequenced material came from peripheral blood. The receptors were sampled from a woman in her fifties or sixties with COVID-19, enrolled during active disease. The CDR3 runs from the conserved cysteine through the conserved F or W. The D gene is left open where the match is weak. Some rows mark clone size as missing; the rest say once, few, many or name a class of expanded clone.

j_gene | abundance | d_gene | v_gene | CDR3nt | CDR3aa
TRBJ1-2 | - | - | TRBV7-2 | TGTGCCAGCAGCTTAGTGGTCGAGAACTATGGCTACACCTTC | CASSLVVENYGYTF
TRBJ1-2 | - | - | TRBV28 | TGTGCCAGCAGTCAATCCGGGACACCCTATGGCTACACCTTC | CASSQSGTPYGYTF
TRBJ1-5 | - | - | TRBV5-1 | TGCGCCAGCAGCTTGGCCGGAGACAGCAATCAGCCCCAGCATTTT | CASSLAGDSNQPQHF
TRBJ1-5 | - | - | TRBV5-6 | TGTGCCAGCAGCTTGGCTTCGTCGGGAAGCAATCAGCCCCAGCATTTT | CASSLASSGSNQPQHF
TRBJ1-1 | once | - | TRBV9 | TGTGCCAGCAGCGTAGGCGGCATGAACACTGAAGCTTTCTTT | CASSVGGMNTEAFF
TRBJ2-2 | - | - | TRBV6-9 | TGTGCCAGCAGTTCCAAAGAGACCGGGGAGCTGTTTTTT | CASSSKETGELFF
TRBJ1-3 | - | TRBD1 | TRBV29-1 | TGCAGCGTCGTAGACAGGGCGAAAGGAAACACCATATATTTT | CSVVDRAKGNTIYF
TRBJ1-2 | - | - | TRBV21-1 | TGTGCCAGCAGCAAGTTCGAAGTCAGTTCCGGCTACACCTTC | CASSKFEVSSGYTF
TRBJ2-5 | - | - | TRBV12-3/TRBV12-4 | TGTGCCAGCAGTTTACGGGGACTCGAGACCCAGTACTTC | CASSLRGLETQYF
TRBJ2-4 | - | - | TRBV6-5 | TGTGCCAGCAGTCTACAGGGATCGGTGAACATTCAGTACTTC | CASSLQGSVNIQYF
TRBJ2-5 | - | TRBD1 | TRBV19 | TGTGCCAGTAGACCGACAGGGGGAGAGACCCAGTACTTC | CASRPTGGETQYF
TRBJ2-3 | - | - | TRBV5-1 | TGCGCCAGCACCCGGGAATACCTCACAGATACGCAGTATTTT | CASTREYLTDTQYF
TRBJ1-5 | - | - | TRBV6-5 | TGTGCCAGCGGGGCAGGCTTATGGGCCCAGCATTTT | CASGAGLWAQHF
TRBJ2-1 | - | TRBD2 | TRBV7-3 | TGTGCCAGCAGCTTAAGGGGACTAGCGGCCAATGAGCAGTTCTTC | CASSLRGLAANEQFF
TRBJ2-3 | - | - | TRBV3-1/TRBV3-2 | TGTGCCAGCAGCCCCGGACTAATTAAAGATACGCAGTATTTT | CASSPGLIKDTQYF
TRBJ2-7 | - | - | TRBV14 | TGTGCCAGCAGCCAAATGTTGGGGGCAGGGTACGAGCAGTACTTC | CASSQMLGAGYEQYF